The clone carrying this T cell receptor beta chain has just a few counts. The target antigen is unknown. Described time point: patch test 1, 2 weeks after DPC sensitization. Treatment defined: therapeutic diphenylcyclopropenone sensitization with weekly scalp DPC. These data come from a study of human T cells and chemical hapten exposure. Looking at the study overall: 2% DPC was applied to about 2 cm by about 2 cm of upper inner arm skin for sensitization. Study-level points and caveats: TCRs exceeding a frequency of 1 in 1000 stayed unchanged under DPC sensitization.

TCRdb redid the calling of the RACE reads with MiXCR, one entry per CDR3 protein. The sample consists of 75,000 to 100,000 distinct CDR3 sequences, over 9.5% of them appearing once. The CDR3 contains 16 residues. The V and J ends lost 3 bases and 4 bases, in that order; junction bases with no gene match: 12. CDR1 is SGDLS and CDR2 is YYNGEE in the germline V gene. The genes are TRBV9 and TRBJ1-2, with 7 bases identical to TRBD1. This TCR derives from a woman in her sixties or seventies with alopecia areata. Some clones in this sample may be carry-over from other donors' samples. The material sequenced was whole blood, taken in connection with sensitization to the hapten diphenylcyclopropenone (DPC). The CDR3 DNA is TGTGCCAGCAGCGCCGCGGACAGGAGATCTCGCTATGGCTACACCTTC. Translating gives CASSAADRRSRYGYTF.